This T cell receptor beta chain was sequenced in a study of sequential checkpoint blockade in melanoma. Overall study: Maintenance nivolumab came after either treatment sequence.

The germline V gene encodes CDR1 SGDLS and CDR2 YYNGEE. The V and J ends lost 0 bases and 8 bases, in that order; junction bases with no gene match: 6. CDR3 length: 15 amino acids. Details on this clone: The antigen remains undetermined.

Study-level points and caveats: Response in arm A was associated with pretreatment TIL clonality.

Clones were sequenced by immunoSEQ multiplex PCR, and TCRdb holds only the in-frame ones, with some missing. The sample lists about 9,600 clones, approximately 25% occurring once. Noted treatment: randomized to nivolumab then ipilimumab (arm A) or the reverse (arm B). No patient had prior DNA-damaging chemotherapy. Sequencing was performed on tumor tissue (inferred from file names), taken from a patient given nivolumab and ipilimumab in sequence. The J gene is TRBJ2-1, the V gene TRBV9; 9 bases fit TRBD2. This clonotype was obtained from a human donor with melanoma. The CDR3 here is CASSVGGGRAHEQFF. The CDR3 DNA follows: TGTGCCAGCAGCGTAGGGGGCGGGAGGGCACATGAGCAGTTCTTC.